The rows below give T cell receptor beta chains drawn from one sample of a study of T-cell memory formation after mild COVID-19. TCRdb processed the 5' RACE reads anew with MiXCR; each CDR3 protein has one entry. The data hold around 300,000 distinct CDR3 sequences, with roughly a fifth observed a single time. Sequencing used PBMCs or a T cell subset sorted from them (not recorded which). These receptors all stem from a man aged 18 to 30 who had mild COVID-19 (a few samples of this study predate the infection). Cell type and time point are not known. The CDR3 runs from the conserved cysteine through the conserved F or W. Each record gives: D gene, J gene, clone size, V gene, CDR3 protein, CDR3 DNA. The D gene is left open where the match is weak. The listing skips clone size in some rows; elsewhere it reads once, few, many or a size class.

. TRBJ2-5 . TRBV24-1 CATSDTQYREETQYF TGTGCCACCAGTGATACCCAGTACAGGGAAGAGACCCAGTACTTC
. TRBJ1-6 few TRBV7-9 CASSSTDSSSPLHF TGTGCCAGCAGCTCCACAGACAGCAGTTCACCCCTCCACTTT
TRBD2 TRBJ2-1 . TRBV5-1 CASSPSGRGGNEQFF TGCGCCAGCAGCCCGTCCGGGCGGGGGGGAAATGAGCAGTTCTTC
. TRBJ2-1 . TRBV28 CASSSNSGQPSLDEQFF TGTGCCAGCAGTTCGAACTCCGGTCAGCCGTCGTTGGATGAGCAGTTCTTC
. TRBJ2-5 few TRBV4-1 CASSRGPNGGQGETQYF TGCGCCAGCAGCCGAGGACCGAACGGGGGTCAGGGAGAGACCCAGTACTTC
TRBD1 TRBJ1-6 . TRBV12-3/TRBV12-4 CASSFRGGGSPLHF TGTGCCAGCAGTTTCCGAGGGGGCGGTTCACCCCTCCACTTT
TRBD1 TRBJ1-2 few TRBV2 CASSETGTGYGYTF TGTGCCAGCAGTGAGACCGGGACAGGATATGGCTACACCTTC
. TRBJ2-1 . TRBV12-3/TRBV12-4 CASSPGTVRGHNEQFF TGTGCCAGCAGTCCTGGGACTGTGCGGGGACACAATGAGCAGTTCTTC
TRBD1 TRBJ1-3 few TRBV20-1 CSATGTGSGNTIYF TGCAGTGCTACGGGGACAGGCTCTGGAAACACCATATATTTT
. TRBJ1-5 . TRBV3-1 CASSQEYSNQPQHF TGTGCCAGCAGCCAAGAGTATAGCAATCAGCCCCAGCATTTT
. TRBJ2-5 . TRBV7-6 CASSQVLLGETQYF TGTGCCAGCAGTCAAGTATTGCTAGGGGAGACCCAGTACTTC
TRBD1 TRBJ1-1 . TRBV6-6 CASSPLLSDRANSKAFF TGTGCCAGCAGCCCACTCCTATCAGACAGGGCCAATTCCAAGGCTTTCTTT
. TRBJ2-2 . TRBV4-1 CASSHPHGELFF TGCGCCAGCAGCCACCCCCACGGGGAGCTGTTTTTT
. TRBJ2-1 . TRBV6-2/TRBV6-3 CASSSLGVYNEQFF TGTGCCAGCAGCTCTTTAGGGGTTTACAATGAGCAGTTCTTC
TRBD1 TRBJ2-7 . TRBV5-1 CASSWDRVAYEQYF TGCGCCAGCAGCTGGGACAGGGTAGCCTACGAGCAGTACTTC
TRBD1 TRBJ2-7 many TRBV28 CASSLGSGTGGYEQYF TGTGCCAGCAGTTTAGGCTCCGGGACAGGGGGCTACGAGCAGTACTTC
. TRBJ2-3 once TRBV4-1 CASSQEVVGTDTQYF TGCGCCAGCAGCCAAGAGGTGGTGGGCACAGATACGCAGTATTTT
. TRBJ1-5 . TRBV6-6 CATTSDLNQPQHF TGTGCCACCACGTCCGACCTGAATCAGCCCCAGCATTTT
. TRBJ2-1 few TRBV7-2 CASSLAVGSDEQFF TGTGCCAGCAGCTTAGCCGTGGGAAGCGATGAGCAGTTCTTC
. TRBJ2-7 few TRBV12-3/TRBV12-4 CASSSDIAEQYF TGTGCCAGCAGTTCCGACATCGCCGAGCAGTACTTC
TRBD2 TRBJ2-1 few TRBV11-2 CATQTSGGANEQFF TGTGCCACCCAGACTAGCGGGGGGGCCAATGAGCAGTTCTTC
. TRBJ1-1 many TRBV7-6 CASSLAQGKLAEAFF TGTGCCAGCAGCTTAGCTCAGGGGAAGCTCGCTGAAGCTTTCTTT
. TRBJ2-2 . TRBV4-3 CASSQVSRDTNTGELFF TGCGCCAGCAGCCAAGTTAGTAGGGACACGAACACCGGGGAGCTGTTTTTT
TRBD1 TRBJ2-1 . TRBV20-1 CRAGQGADSNEQFF TGCAGAGCTGGACAGGGGGCGGATTCCAATGAGCAGTTCTTC
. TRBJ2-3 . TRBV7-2 CASSRNLNTQYF TGTGCCAGCAGTCGAAACTTGAATACGCAGTATTTT
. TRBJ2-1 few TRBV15 CATSRGGSGLGSYNEQFF TGTGCCACCAGCAGAGGTGGTTCAGGGCTAGGCTCCTACAATGAGCAGTTCTTC
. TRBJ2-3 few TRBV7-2 CASSLWSTQYF TGTGCCAGCAGCTTGTGGAGTACGCAGTATTTT
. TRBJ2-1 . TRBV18 CASSPPGPNEQFF TGTGCCAGCTCACCACCGGGCCCCAATGAGCAGTTCTTC
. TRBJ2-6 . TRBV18 CASSPPGSSGANVLTF TGTGCCAGCTCACCACCGGGGAGCTCCGGGGCCAACGTCCTGACTTTC
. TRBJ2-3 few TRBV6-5 CASSYGWGGTDTQYF TGTGCCAGCAGTTACGGATGGGGGGGCACAGATACGCAGTATTTT
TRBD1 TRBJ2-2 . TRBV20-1 CSASRGGTGGFRDGELFF TGCAGTGCTAGCCGTGGGGGTACAGGGGGCTTTAGGGACGGGGAGCTGTTTTTT
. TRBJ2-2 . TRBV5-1 CASSKTSSSGYTGELFF TGCGCCAGCAGCAAAACGTCCTCAAGCGGCTACACCGGGGAGCTGTTTTTT
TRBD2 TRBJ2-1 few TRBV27 CASSLMGLAGVHEQFF TGTGCCAGCAGTTTAATGGGGTTAGCGGGGGTCCATGAGCAGTTCTTC
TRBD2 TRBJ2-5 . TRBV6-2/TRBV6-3 CASSIDYSGGAYF TGTGCCAGCAGTATCGACTATAGCGGGGGGGCGTACTTC
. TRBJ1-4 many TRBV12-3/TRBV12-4 CASSSNEKLFF TGTGCCAGCAGTTCAAATGAAAAACTGTTTTTT
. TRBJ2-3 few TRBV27 CASSEERLSTDTQYF TGTGCCAGCAGTGAGGAAAGACTCAGCACAGATACGCAGTATTTT
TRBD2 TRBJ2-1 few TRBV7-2 CASSFAGGGYEQFF TGTGCCAGCAGCTTTGCGGGGGGCGGCTATGAGCAGTTCTTC
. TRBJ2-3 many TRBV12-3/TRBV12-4 CASSLWGADTQYF TGTGCCAGCAGTTTATGGGGAGCAGATACGCAGTATTTT
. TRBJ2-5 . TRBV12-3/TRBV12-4 CASSLSGSQETQYF TGTGCCAGCAGCCTTTCGGGTTCCCAAGAGACCCAGTACTTC
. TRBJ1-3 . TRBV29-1 CSVEAGNTIYF TGCAGCGTTGAGGCGGGAAACACCATATATTTT
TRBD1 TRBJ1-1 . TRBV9 CASSVAGGTGRMNTEAFF TGTGCCAGCAGCGTAGCCGGGGGGACAGGTCGAATGAACACTGAAGCTTTCTTT
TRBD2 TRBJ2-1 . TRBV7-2 CASSRGLAGRRNEQFF TGTGCCAGCAGCCGGGGACTAGCGGGGCGTCGGAATGAGCAGTTCTTC
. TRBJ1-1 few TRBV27 CASRRRPLLNTEAFF TGTGCCAGCAGAAGGCGGCCCCTCCTGAACACTGAAGCTTTCTTT
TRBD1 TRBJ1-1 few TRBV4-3 CASSQETGTGEFF TGCGCCAGCAGCCAAGAAACTGGGACAGGGGAATTCTTT
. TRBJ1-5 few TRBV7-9 CASSSTREPQHF TGTGCCAGCAGCTCGACCAGGGAGCCCCAGCATTTT
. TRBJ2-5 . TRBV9 CASSVAKGFETQYF TGTGCCAGCAGCGTAGCAAAGGGCTTTGAGACCCAGTACTTC